The T cell receptor beta chain described here comes from a study of T cell repertoires in cytomegalovirus infection. TCRdb analysed the reads with MiXCR anew, one entry per CDR3 protein. Here the sample spans about 150,000 distinct CDR3 sequences, about 25% being singletons. The ends lost 0 bases at V and 3 bases at J; junction bases unmatched: 10. The CDR3 spans 17 residues. Germline CDR1 reads DFQATT; CDR2 reads SNEGSKA (reference sequence). Sequenced: PBMCs. The rearrangement links TRBV20-1 to TRBJ2-7; 11 nucleotides line up with TRBD2. The TCR originated in a human donor in good health (CMV status not recorded). Some clones in this sample may be carry-over from other donors' samples. CDR3 coding DNA: TGCAGTGCTAGAGACCTGGCTAGCGGGGGGTACCTCTACGAGCAGTACTTC. This translates into CSARDLASGGYLYEQYF.